The following is a TCR beta chain sequence with its context. Its antigen remains unidentified. Other nucleotide sequences in the sample specify the same CDR3. CDR1 is SGHTA, CDR2 FQGNSA, per germline. The CDR3 loop spans 13 amino acids. Deletions cut 2 bases from V and 4 bases from J, with 6 bases between. TCRdb's table, derived via immunoSEQ multiplex PCR, lists solely in-frame clones and lacks some. The sample includes some 150,000 clones, around 87% of them seen just once. The data originate from a study of T cell responses to AZD1222 COVID-19 vaccine. Study outcomes and limitations: CD4 TCRs linked to vaccination spanned spike, dominating at 160-218 and 743-854. Compared with day 0, the breadth and depth of the Spike-specific TCR repertoire rose significantly after two doses of AZD1222. Females made up more of the donors, who were largely white British, and clonal diversity may have come out too low.

Timing groups of about 4 and about 12 weeks for second doses were pooled. Sequenced material: peripheral blood, taken 28 days after the second AZD1222 dose. The chain uses TRBV7-2 and TRBJ1-5; D is uncertain. The receptor's source is an adult who received the AZD1222 COVID-19 vaccine. The CDR3 region has the DNA TGTGCCAGCAGCTTAATTGATAATCAGCCCCAGCATTTT. This codes for CASSLIDNQPQHF.